These 21 T cell receptor beta chains share one sample of origin, sequenced in a study of blood T cell repertoires in COVID-19. Clones were sequenced by immunoSEQ multiplex PCR, and TCRdb holds only the in-frame ones, with some missing. The table has about 200,000 clones, around 80% seen once. The specimen sequenced was peripheral blood. Receptors were obtained from a man over 45 who had recovered from COVID-19.

The chain links TRBV9 to TRBJ2-7, with 7 bases matching TRBD1. Trimming removed 0 bases from V and 5 bases from J; junction bases left unmatched: 5. CDR1 and CDR2 from the germline V gene are SGDLS and YYNGEE. The CDR3 consists of 14 residues. CDR3 bases: TGTGCCAGCAGCGTAGAGCCAGGGGGAAACGAGCAGTACTTC. It translates to CASSVEPGGNEQYF.

The chain has TRBV5-1 and TRBJ2-7, with 12 bases aligning to TRBD2. From germline, CDR1 is SGHRS and CDR2 YFSETQ. The CDR3 spans 15 residues. V was clipped by 4 bases and J by 3 bases; unmatched bases: 5. DNA for the CDR3: TGCGCCAGCAGCGTAGGGACTAGCGGGCTCTACGAGCAGTACTTC. Protein sequence: CASSVGTSGLYEQYF.

The chain links TRBV28 to TRBJ2-7; 12 bases match TRBD1. The CDR3 extends over 15 amino acids. Germline assignment: CDR1 MDHEN and CDR2 SYDVKM. J was trimmed by 5 bases and V by 6 bases; bases with no gene match: 8. As DNA, the CDR3 is TGTGCCAGCAGACCCACGGGACAGGGGGCTGACGAGCAGTACTTC. Protein: CASRPTGQGADEQYF.

V and J are TRBV4-1 and TRBJ1-2; D ambiguous. The CDR3 spans 16 residues. Germline V gene sequence: CDR1 MGHRA, CDR2 YSYEKL. With 0 bases removed from V and 4 bases from J, the gap between germline ends came to 15 bases. CDR3 loop: CASSQDSLGFGYGYTF. DNA of the CDR3: TGCGCCAGCAGCCAAGATAGTCTCGGGTTCGGCTATGGCTACACCTTC.

J is TRBJ1-1 and V is TRBV6-2 or TRBV6-3, with 9 bases identical to TRBD1. In germline, CDR1 is MNHEY, CDR2 SVGEGT. J gave up 3 bases and V 2 bases, and 7 bases lay outside the gene matches. The CDR3 has 16 residues. CDR3 in amino acids: CASSYATGGAYTEAFF. In DNA, the CDR3 is TGTGCCAGCAGTTACGCAACAGGGGGCGCGTACACTGAAGCTTTCTTT.

The chain carries TRBV5-4 and TRBJ2-3; 14 nucleotides line up with TRBD2. The V and J ends lost 3 bases and 0 bases, in that order; junction bases with no gene match: 3. The CDR3 totals 17 residues. Per germline, CDR1 SGHNT and CDR2 YYREEE (reference sequence). DNA for the CDR3: TGTGCCAGCAGCTCGGGACTAGCGGGAGCTAGCACAGATACGCAGTATTTT. Its protein is CASSSGLAGASTDTQYF.

This clone has a handful of counts. V and J are TRBV30 and TRBJ1-2, with 11 nucleotides matching TRBD1. Looked up from germline, CDR1 is GTSNPN and CDR2 is SVGIG (reference sequence). The CDR3 sequence is 16 residues long. V lost 5 bases and J lost 1; bases outside the gene matches: 9. This CDR3 is CAWRRDRGGYNYGYTF. The CDR3 DNA sequence: TGTGCCTGGCGACGGGACAGGGGGGGATATAACTATGGCTACACCTTC.

CDR3 loop: CASSIDLSGTIYNEQFF. Here the CDR3 DNA reads TGTGCCAGTAGTATAGATCTGAGCGGGACGATCTACAATGAGCAGTTCTTC. This sequence joins TRBV19 and TRBJ2-1; 7 bases agree with TRBD2. The CDR3 extends over 17 amino acids. CDR1 LNHDA and CDR2 SQIVND come from the germline V gene (reference sequence). The trim removed 0 bases at V and 3 bases at J, leaving 8 bases unmatched.

This clone was seen more than once but under ten times. Other DNA sequences in the sample encode the same CDR3. V is TRBV5-1 and J is TRBJ2-2, with D perhaps TRBD1 (5 bases). The length of the CDR3 is 16 residues. Germline V gives CDR1 SGHRS, CDR2 YFSETQ. V was clipped by 4 bases and J by 2 bases, with 15 bases between them. The CDR3 protein is CASSPDRGLNTGELFF. The CDR3 bases are TGCGCCAGCAGCCCCGACAGAGGTCTCAACACCGGGGAGCTGTTTTTT.

J is TRBJ1-1 and V is TRBV5-6, with D maybe TRBD1 (6 bases). This CDR3 is 14 amino acids long. The V end was cut by 1 base, the J end by 2 bases, with 9 bases between. Germline V lookup: CDR1 SGHDT, CDR2 YYEEEE. CDR3 in DNA: TGTGCCAGCAGCTTGACAGGGCCAAACACTGAAGCTTTCTTT. Its protein product is CASSLTGPNTEAFF.

The chain uses TRBV7-2 and TRBJ2-1, with a possible D match to TRBD2 (6 bases). This CDR3 has 17 amino acids. Trimming left V 1 base short and J 6 bases short, with 19 bases between. Germline CDR1 reads SGHTA; CDR2 reads FQGNSA. CDR3 bases: TGTGCCAGCAGCTTAGATGGAGGAGCGGGTTCGGGCAATGAGCAGTTCTTC. Protein: CASSLDGGAGSGNEQFF.

V and J are TRBV6-2 or TRBV6-3 and TRBJ2-7; 14 nucleotides match TRBD2. The CDR3 has 18 residues. V was clipped by 0 bases and J by 6 bases; unmatched bases: 10. CDR1 and CDR2 (germline): MNHEY, SVGEGT. The CDR3 nucleotides are TGTGCCAGCAGTTACTCGAGGGGACTAGCGGGAGTAGGATCCGAGCAGTACTTC. Protein sequence: CASSYSRGLAGVGSEQYF.

The chain uses TRBV7-8 and TRBJ2-7, with 11 bases aligning to TRBD1. The V and J ends lost 5 bases and 3 bases, in that order; junction bases with no gene match: 6. Germline lookup yields CDR1 SGHVS and CDR2 FQNEAQ. The CDR3 spans 15 residues. This CDR3 is CASSRGTGGIYEQYF. In nucleotides, the CDR3 is TGTGCCAGCAGCCGTGGGACAGGGGGAATCTACGAGCAGTACTTC.

This clone has just one count. The rearrangement uses TRBV15 and TRBJ2-5, with TRBD2 as a possible D gene (5 bases). Trimming cost V 0 bases and J 1 base, with 12 bases left between them. Germline loops: CDR1 LNHNV, CDR2 YYDKDF (reference sequence). The CDR3 loop spans 16 amino acids. DNA of the CDR3: TGTGCCACCAGCAGAGAATTGGGAGTCTTCCAAGAGACCCAGTACTTC. It yields the protein CATSRELGVFQETQYF.

The chain combines TRBV5-1 with TRBJ1-4, with D perhaps matching TRBD1 (5 bases). V was pared by 4 bases and J by 6 bases, with 13 bases between. The CDR3 sequence is 14 residues long. Germline assignment: CDR1 SGHRS and CDR2 YFSETQ. CDR3 nucleotide sequence: TGCGCCAGCAGCCGCGGGGTGGGGGATGAAAAACTGTTTTTT. Its protein product is CASSRGVGDEKLFF.

V is TRBV25-1 and J is TRBJ2-7; 9 positions match TRBD2. The CDR3 runs 17 residues. Germline V lookup: CDR1 MGHDK, CDR2 SYGVNS. The ends lost 4 bases at V and 4 bases at J; junction bases unmatched: 14. CDR3 protein: CASSGASGITSKYEQYF. CDR3 bases: TGTGCCAGCAGTGGAGCTAGCGGGATTACATCTAAATACGAGCAGTACTTC.

J is TRBJ1-2 and V is TRBV7-2; D possibly corresponds to TRBD1 (5 bases). The CDR3 extends over 16 amino acids. Trimming cost V 3 bases and J 2 bases, with 16 bases left between them. Germline V lookup: CDR1 SGHTA, CDR2 FQGNSA. The CDR3 bases are TGTGCCAGCAGCTTTTACAGGAGCGATTTGAACTATGGCTACACCTTC. Protein sequence: CASSFYRSDLNYGYTF.

This clone was picked up many times. The chain uses TRBV18 and TRBJ2-2, with TRBD1 matching 8 bases. Germline V CDR1 and CDR2: KGHSH, LQKENI. V dropped 3 bases and J dropped 2; count of bases not matched to a gene: 5. The CDR3 totals 16 residues. The CDR3 loop reads CASSPTDRGNTGELFF. CDR3 sequence (DNA): TGTGCCAGCTCACCCACCGACAGGGGTAACACCGGGGAGCTGTTTTTT.

This clone was seen once. The chain combines TRBV19 with TRBJ1-1; possible D gene TRBD1, 5 bases. Germline V gene sequence: CDR1 LNHDA, CDR2 SQIVND (reference sequence). The CDR3 contains 14 residues. The V end lost 7 bases, the J end lost 5 bases, and 17 bases lay between the germline ends. CDR3 sequence reads: CASKPHRGGTEAFF. CDR3 in DNA: TGTGCCAGTAAGCCCCATCGGGGGGGGACTGAAGCTTTCTTT.

The V gene is TRBV29-1, the J gene TRBJ2-7, with 8 bases identical to TRBD1. CDR1 and CDR2 (germline): SQVTM, ANQGSEA. Trimming removed 4 bases from V and 7 bases from J; junction bases left unmatched: 9. There are 13 residues in the CDR3. CDR3 sequence reads: CSVVETGAGEQYF. The CDR3 DNA follows: TGCAGCGTTGTAGAGACAGGGGCGGGGGAGCAGTACTTC.

V and J are TRBV13 and TRBJ1-1; possible D gene TRBD1, 6 bases. This CDR3 has 13 amino acids. Trimming removed 7 bases at V and 5 bases at J, with 14 bases between. The germline gives CDR1 PRHDT, CDR2 FYEKMQ (reference sequence). As DNA, the CDR3 is TGTGCCAGCAACCCACAGGGAAGGACTGAAGCTTTCTTT. It encodes CASNPQGRTEAFF.